The TCR beta chain under discussion was sequenced for a study of immune heterogeneity within non-small cell lung tumors. Multiplex PCR amplified the TCR beta CDR3 region. Its first round ran for approximately 11 cycles with 32 V and 13 J primers. One entry per CDR3 protein results from TCRdb running MiXCR on the multiplex PCR reads. The sample holds approximately 29,000 distinct CDR3 sequences, around 30% seen once. This clonotype appeared a few times. The antigen remains unidentified. The germline CDR1 and CDR2 sequences are LGHDT and YNNKEL (reference sequence). V trimming: 0 bases; J trimming: 3 bases; junction bases outside the gene matches: 6. The CDR3 contains 18 residues. Study-level results: Different tumor locations in one patient shared dominant CDR3 beta clonotypes yet harbored unique high-frequency clones.

Genomic DNA extracted from bulk tumor tissue served as template. A total of about 0.55 ug was used per sample. Surgical sampling yielded several biopsies per primary tumor (spaced far apart). Untreated, newly diagnosed non-small cell lung cancer patients underwent curative surgery. This rearrangement joins TRBV3-1 to TRBJ2-2, with 11 bases that match TRBD2. The sequence was collected from a man aged 40-49 years with non-small cell lung cancer. The specimen sequenced was lung tumor tissue. CDR3 sequence reads: CASSQDPGLAEYTGELFF. The CDR3 DNA reads as TGTGCCAGCAGCCAAGACCCGGGACTAGCGGAGTACACCGGGGAGCTGTTTTTT. Filled out from reference TRBV3-1 and TRBJ2-2, the complete variable domain reads DTAVSQTPKYLVTQMGNDKSIKCEQNLGHDTMYWYKQDSKKFLKIMFSYNNKELIINETVPNRFSPKSPDKAHLNLHINSLELGDSAVYFCASSQDPGLAEYTGELFFGEGSRLTVL.